A selection of T cell receptor beta chains follows, all from one sample in a study of blood T cell repertoires in COVID-19. Assay used: immunoSEQ multiplex PCR; TCRdb lists only in-frame clones, some missing. Among 180,000 or so clones listed, roughly 86% were seen once. What was sequenced was peripheral blood. These receptor sequences come from a middle-aged man with active or convalescent COVID-19. Each CDR3 is given without its conserved first and last residue. A D gene is named only where the DNA matches it firmly. Clone size appears in some rows only: once, few, many, or a class for an expanded clone.

d_gene,v_gene,abundance,CDR3aa
-,TRBV30,-,AWSVQLNTEAF
TRBD1,TRBV4-3,-,ASSQEPGTGGSPLH
-,TRBV18,-,ASSANQGRGNQPQH
-,TRBV7-9,once,ASSSTGSINNQPQH
-,TRBV13,many,ASSLGGGAPISPLH
TRBD1,TRBV6-5,-,ASSPRDSYGYT
-,TRBV28,-,ASRVTGYSYEQY
-,TRBV29-1,-,SVEGGWGYGYT
TRBD1,TRBV30,-,AWSADRDQQY
-,TRBV19,-,ASTPDSLVNSPLH
-,TRBV5-6,-,ASSPVRGNYGYT
-,TRBV2,-,ASKTTRTEETQY
-,TRBV7-9,-,ASSSNPALAIYNEQF
-,TRBV7-9,once,ASSLAGRTDSGNTIY
-,TRBV25-1,-,ASSPTGFSNQPQH
-,TRBV6-5,-,ASSITTGANYGYT
TRBD2,TRBV19,-,ASRPGGGANEQF
-,TRBV30,-,AWTQGGVHGYT
TRBD1,TRBV10-2,-,ASSGTVEGGYEAF
-,TRBV10-1,-,ASSTSTANTGELF
-,TRBV11-3,few,ASSPSYVGELF
-,TRBV9,-,ASSSSRAGEQY
-,TRBV5-6,-,ASSRETNYGYT
-,TRBV5-8,-,ASSLWQIYEQY
-,TRBV6-5,-,ASWGTSAF
-,TRBV18,-,ASSPYSSNQPQH
TRBD1,TRBV4-3,-,ASSLRGSDEQF
-,TRBV6-5,-,ASSGPNQPQH
TRBD1,TRBV18,-,ASSPRDSNEKLF
-,TRBV6-2/TRBV6-3,-,ASSYSSGMDTQY
TRBD2,TRBV13,-,ASSQTSGPQF
TRBD1,TRBV4-1,-,ASSQEGGQGINQPQH
TRBD1,TRBV2,-,ASSGTGWVYGYT
TRBD1,TRBV19,-,ASRGSGQGGYT
TRBD1,TRBV7-9,-,ASSYQGQTNTGELF
TRBD2,TRBV9,-,ASSAWTSGDPDTQY
-,TRBV27,-,ASTSWGNYGYT
TRBD1,TRBV4-1,-,ASSQGQGGIYGYT
TRBD2,TRBV6-2/TRBV6-3,-,ASSYPASGGAGGETQY
-,TRBV5-1,few,ASSLTSNNYGYT
TRBD1,TRBV5-1,-,ASRLQGANTGELF
-,TRBV4-1,once,ASSQEGGGNQPQH